A selection of T cell receptor beta chains follows, all from one sample in a study of T-cell reconstitution after alpha-beta-depleted transplantation in children. MiXCR, run by TCRdb on the PCR reads, gives a single entry per CDR3 protein. The data hold about 600,000 distinct CDR3 sequences, with over 9.5% observed a single time. Sequenced material: PBMCs from the stem cell graft donor, taken from the stem cell graft. The receptors were gathered from a human donor who donated a stem cell graft to a child with acute myeloid leukemia. CDR3s include the opening cysteine and the closing phenylalanine or tryptophan. Each record gives: clone size, J gene, D gene, V gene, CDR3 protein, CDR3 DNA. The D gene is left open where the match is weak. Only some rows state a clone size, as once, few, many or a class for expanded clones.

size: -
J: TRBJ2-2
D: -
V: TRBV29-1
CDR3: CSVVDLVASTGELFF
DNA: TGCAGCGTTGTAGACCTGGTGGCTAGCACCGGGGAGCTGTTTTTT

size: -
J: TRBJ2-2
D: -
V: TRBV20-1
CDR3: CSARDRSGLGTGELFF
DNA: TGCAGTGCTAGAGATCGAAGCGGGCTCGGGACCGGGGAGCTGTTTTTT

size: few
J: TRBJ2-7
D: TRBD2
V: TRBV12-3/TRBV12-4
CDR3: CASSLGGGGPYEQYF
DNA: TGTGCCAGCAGTTTAGGGGGGGGTGGCCCCTACGAGCAGTACTTC

size: -
J: TRBJ2-7
D: -
V: TRBV7-9
CDR3: CASSLGYGDYEQYF
DNA: TGTGCCAGCAGCTTAGGGTACGGGGACTACGAGCAGTACTTC

size: -
J: TRBJ2-3
D: -
V: TRBV9
CDR3: CASSVDHTDTQYF
DNA: TGTGCCAGCAGCGTCGACCACACAGATACGCAGTATTTT

size: -
J: TRBJ2-1
D: -
V: TRBV21-1
CDR3: CAGRLAGYNEQFF
DNA: TGTGCCGGACGACTAGCGGGCTACAATGAGCAGTTCTTC

size: many
J: TRBJ1-2
D: -
V: TRBV25-1
CDR3: CASSRGYGYTF
DNA: TGTGCCAGCAGCAGGGGCTATGGCTACACCTTC

size: few
J: TRBJ2-1
D: -
V: TRBV5-1
CDR3: CASNTGPSKGDEQFF
DNA: TGCGCCAGCAACACAGGACCCAGTAAAGGCGATGAGCAGTTCTTC

size: -
J: TRBJ2-1
D: -
V: TRBV7-3
CDR3: CASSFRLEGHNEQFF
DNA: TGTGCCAGCAGCTTCCGGCTGGAAGGACACAATGAGCAGTTCTTC

size: -
J: TRBJ2-7
D: -
V: TRBV18
CDR3: CASSPRYGSPDEQYF
DNA: TGTGCCAGCTCACCACGGTACGGGAGCCCTGACGAGCAGTACTTC

size: many
J: TRBJ2-7
D: TRBD1
V: TRBV15
CDR3: CATSSLGGGTGRNEQYF
DNA: TGTGCCACCAGCAGTCTTGGGGGGGGGACAGGGAGGAACGAGCAGTACTTC

size: few
J: TRBJ2-1
D: TRBD1
V: TRBV20-1
CDR3: CRPGEGQGPSNEQFF
DNA: TGCAGACCCGGGGAGGGACAGGGCCCCTCCAATGAGCAGTTCTTC